A single sample is the source of the 18 T cell receptor beta chains below, sequenced in a study of a mutant IDH1 vaccine in newly diagnosed glioma. No antigen is known for these receptors. Stated time point: week 47, end of study. One vaccine dose held 300 ug of mutant IDH1 20-mer peptide and came with topical imiquimod. Repertoires were generated with immunoSEQ multiplex PCR, while TCRdb's copy carries only in-frame clones and drops some. The sample holds tens of thousands of clones, roughly 80% seen once. The sample consisted of PBMCs, taken from a glioma patient whose treatment included an IDH1 peptide vaccine. Receptors were obtained from a young man with glioma. Some clones in this sample may be carry-over from other donors' samples.

The gene calls are TRBV7-8 and TRBJ1-4; tentative D call: TRBD1 (5 bases). From germline, CDR1 is SGHVS and CDR2 FQNEAQ. The CDR3 is 16 residues long. V was clipped by 0 bases and J by 7 bases, with 15 bases between them. The CDR3 region has the DNA TGTGCCAGCAGCTTAGCTTTGGCAGGGAAGGGTGAAAAACTGTTTTTT. Translation: CASSLALAGKGEKLFF.

The V gene is TRBV20-1, the J gene TRBJ1-2, with D possibly being TRBD1 (5 bases). Germline assignment: CDR1 DFQATT and CDR2 SNEGSKA (reference sequence). CDR3 size: 11 residues. CDR3 sequence (DNA): TGCAGGTACCAGGGCAACTATGGCTACACCTTC. It is translated as CRYQGNYGYTF.

This rearrangement joins TRBV6-4 to TRBJ2-3; D call uncertain. Germline lookup yields CDR1 MRHNA and CDR2 SNTAGT. The CDR3 covers 15 residues. Deletions cut 6 bases from V and 7 bases from J, with 20 bases between. The CDR3 loop reads CASRPEDDGLYTQYF. DNA of the CDR3: TGTGCCAGCAGGCCCGAGGACGACGGATTGTATACGCAGTATTTT.

This chain uses TRBV4-2 with TRBJ1-2; a possible D gene is TRBD1 (5 bases). The CDR3 has 15 amino acids. V shed 0 bases and J shed 3 bases, with 11 bases lying between them. CDR1 and CDR2 (germline): LGHNA, YNFKEQ. The CDR3 loop is CASSQDLDSYYGYTF. CDR3 DNA: TGTGCCAGCAGCCAAGACCTTGACAGTTACTATGGCTACACCTTC.

The gene calls are TRBV25-1 and TRBJ2-7; TRBD1 is a possible D gene (6 bases). Germline loops: CDR1 MGHDK, CDR2 SYGVNS. The CDR3 has 15 residues. V lost 3 bases to trimming and J lost 2 bases, with 14 bases between them. CDR3 nucleotide sequence: TGTGCCAGCAGTGACCCGTACAGGGATCCCTACGAGCAGTACTTC. Its translation is CASSDPYRDPYEQYF.

This clone has more than one count but fewer than ten. V and J are TRBV11-2 and TRBJ1-1, with 11 bases matching TRBD1. Per germline, CDR1 SGHAT and CDR2 FQNNGV. V was clipped by 3 bases and J by 0 bases; unmatched bases: 9. The CDR3 totals 18 residues. In nucleotides, the CDR3 is TGTGCCAGCAGCTTCGTGGACAGGGGGCGCGGGGTGAACACTGAAGCTTTCTTT. Residues: CASSFVDRGRGVNTEAFF.

The chain links TRBV7-9 to TRBJ2-2; the match to TRBD2 covers 10 bases. This CDR3 is built from 18 residues. Germline assignment: CDR1 SEHNR and CDR2 FQNEAQ (reference sequence). J was trimmed by 6 bases and V by 3 bases; bases with no gene match: 13. CDR3 sequence (DNA): TGTGCCAGCAGCTTGCGGGGCAGCGGGGGGGCCCCTCCCGGGGAGCTGTTTTTT. Its protein product is CASSLRGSGGAPPGELFF.

This chain links TRBV4-3 with TRBJ1-1, with D uncertain. V lost 1 base and J lost 8, with 11 bases in between. The germline V gene has CDR1 LGHNA and CDR2 YSLEER. This CDR3 has 13 amino acids. The CDR3 spells CASSQVSMREAFF. CDR3 coding DNA: TGCGCCAGCAGCCAAGTATCGATGAGGGAAGCTTTCTTT.

This chain uses TRBV2 with TRBJ1-1; maybe TRBD1 (5 bases). V shed 6 bases and J shed 4 bases, with 9 bases lying between them. There are 12 residues in the CDR3. The V gene's germline CDR1 is SNHLY and CDR2 FYNNEI. The CDR3 DNA reads TGTGCCAGCAGCAGGGTTACCACTGAAGCTTTCTTT. Protein: CASSRVTTEAFF.

This rearrangement joins TRBV30 to TRBJ1-1; 9 positions match TRBD1. The germline V gene encodes CDR1 GTSNPN and CDR2 SVGIG (reference sequence). Trimming cost V 4 bases and J 4 bases; bases outside gene matches: 4. The CDR3 extends over 13 amino acids. CDR3 sequence reads: CAWTRQGGTEAFF. The CDR3 DNA is TGTGCCTGGACCCGACAGGGGGGCACTGAAGCTTTCTTT.

V is TRBV15 and J is TRBJ2-7, with D perhaps matching TRBD2 (6 bases). Germline V gene lookup returns CDR1 LNHNV and CDR2 YYDKDF (reference sequence). The ends were cut back, 1 base at V and 3 bases at J, with 13 bases in the middle. This CDR3 is built from 15 residues. CDR3 in amino acids: CATSRVAASVYEQYF. CDR3 sequence (DNA): TGTGCCACCAGCAGAGTTGCGGCTAGCGTCTACGAGCAGTACTTC. Variable domain in full (rest from reference TRBV15 and TRBJ2-7): DAMVIQNPRYQVTQFGKPVTLSCSQTLNHNVMYWYQQKSSQAPKLLFHYYDKDFNNEADTPDNFQSRRPNTSFCFLDIRSPGLGDTAMYLCATSRVAASVYEQYFGPGTRLTVT.

The rearrangement joins TRBV2 to TRBJ1-1; 7 nucleotides line up with TRBD1. The CDR3 totals 12 residues. Losses at the gene ends were 11 bases for V and 7 bases for J; bases not matched to a gene: 10. Germline V gives CDR1 SNHLY, CDR2 FYNNEI. The CDR3 is CAEGRTGIEAFF. The CDR3 DNA sequence: TGTGCCGAGGGCCGGACAGGAATTGAAGCTTTCTTT. Using reference TRBV2 and TRBJ1-1 for the parts outside the CDR3, the full variable domain is EPEVTQTPSHQVTQMGQEVILRCVPISNHLYFYWYRQILGQKVEFLVSFYNNEISEKSEIFDDQFSVERPDGSNFTLKIRSTKLEDSAMYFCAEGRTGIEAFFGQGTRLTVV.

The V call is TRBV10-3, the J call TRBJ2-7; TRBD2 agrees at 7 bases. The CDR3 loop spans 14 amino acids. With V trimmed by 2 bases and J by 7 bases, 8 bases remained unmatched. CDR1 and CDR2 (germline): ENHRY, SYGVKD. This CDR3 is CAISETIREGEQYF. CDR3 nucleotide sequence: TGTGCCATCAGTGAGACTATTAGGGAGGGAGAGCAGTACTTC.

A note on this clone: Different DNA sequences within this sample yield the same CDR3. The gene calls are TRBV5-1 and TRBJ2-5; D uncertain. Trimming pared 4 bases from V and 1 base from J, leaving 2 bases between. The CDR3 totals 11 residues. Per the germline V gene, CDR1 is SGHRS and CDR2 is YFSETQ. CDR3 sequence (DNA): TGCGCCAGCAGCCTCCAAGAGACCCAGTACTTC. This sequence encodes CASSLQETQYF.

V usage is TRBV5-1 and J usage is TRBJ1-1, with unresolved D. The CDR3 has 14 residues. Germline V lookup: CDR1 SGHRS, CDR2 YFSETQ. V lost 6 bases to trimming and J lost 1 base, with 13 bases between them. CDR3 loop: CASNIGIPNTEAFF. In DNA form, the CDR3 reads TGCGCCAGCAACATTGGCATACCGAACACTGAAGCTTTCTTT.

V is TRBV7-2 and J is TRBJ2-7; TRBD2 is a possible D gene (5 bases). Germline CDR1 is SGHTA and CDR2 is FQGNSA. The CDR3 covers 15 residues. Trimming left V 1 base short and J 2 bases short, with 12 bases between. DNA of the CDR3: TGTGCCAGCAGCTTAGTCGGACTCTCCGCCTACGAGCAGTACTTC. Protein sequence: CASSLVGLSAYEQYF. Looking up the rest from reference TRBV7-2 and TRBJ2-7 gives the full variable domain: GAGVSQSPSNKVTEKGKDVELRCDPISGHTALYWYRQSLGQGLEFLIYFQGNSAPDKSGLPSDRFSAERTGGSVSTLTIQRTQQEDSAVYLCASSLVGLSAYEQYFGPGTRLTVT.

This chain links TRBV28 with TRBJ1-3; no definite D call. The V end lost 5 bases, the J end lost 0 bases, and 11 bases lay between the germline ends. CDR3 length: 15 amino acids. CDR1 MDHEN and CDR2 SYDVKM come from the germline V gene. The CDR3 DNA sequence: TGTGCCAGCAGTCCGGGGTTGAGCTCTGGAAACACCATATATTTT. This encodes CASSPGLSSGNTIYF.

The chain combines TRBV6-6 with TRBJ1-1, with a possible D match to TRBD1 (5 bases). Per germline, CDR1 MNHNY and CDR2 SVGAGI (reference sequence). The CDR3 covers 14 residues. The V and J ends lost 4 bases and 0 bases respectively, with 9 bases between them. Here the CDR3 DNA reads TGTGCCAGCAGTTTCCAGGGCTTGAACACTGAAGCTTTCTTT. Encoded protein: CASSFQGLNTEAFF.